Sequencing of this TCR beta chain was carried out in a study of molecular identifiers for immune sequencing clone quantification. Sorting captured naive CD8 T cells as CD8+CD4-CCR7+CD45RA+. Comments on this clonotype: This could be a read error, since a much larger clone is one nucleotide away. No conserved phenylalanine or tryptophan ends this CDR3, so it is likely a read error.

Trimming took off 0 bases at V and 7 bases at J, with 10 bases between the two ends. Per germline, CDR1 SGDLS and CDR2 YYNGEE. The CDR3 has 14 amino acids. TCRdb called the PCR reads again in MiXCR, with one record for every CDR3 protein. The sample contains more than 450,000 distinct CDR3 sequences, less than 30% of which appear only once. Sequences were obtained from naive CD8+ T cells from blood, with Jurkat cell RNA spiked in. Specified subset: FACS-sorted CD8+CD4-CCR7+CD45RA+ naive T cells. This chain uses TRBV9 with TRBJ1-4; a possible D gene is TRBD1 (5 bases). This sequence was found in a human donor in good health. Some libraries in this study had Jurkat cell RNA spiked in. The CDR3 spells CASSVEGLGEKLFL. The CDR3 DNA sequence: TGTGCCAGCAGCGTAGAGGGACTGGGTGAAAAACTGTTTCTT.